The T cell receptor (beta chain) described here comes from a study of beta chain features in type 1 diabetes. The sequenced template was cDNA made from the entire isolated RNA. Sequenced naive, central memory and regulatory T cell samples produced an average of around 3.9 million reads. Here immunoSEQ multiplex PCR was the method, and the copy in TCRdb shows in-frame clones only, minus some. The table has 400,000 to 550,000 clones, over 9.5% seen once. The CDR3 consists of 13 residues. Germline assignment: CDR1 SGHTA and CDR2 FQGNSA. Trimming cost V 1 base and J 9 bases; bases outside gene matches: 3. Study results and limitations: The study left unresolved whether HLA type influences TCRB rearrangement.

CD45RO/CCR7/CD25/CD127/CD95/CD27 staining was used to isolate CD4+ naive, central memory, regulatory and stem cell-like memory cells by sorting. Of note for this clone: Its antigen is still unknown.

Source material: naive CD4+ T cells from blood. The receptor was isolated from a woman younger than 35 in good health. The V call is TRBV7-2, the J call TRBJ2-1; 7 positions match TRBD1. The CDR3 DNA follows: TGTGCCAGCAGCTTAGAACAGGGGCTTGAGCAGTTCTTC. Protein product: CASSLEQGLEQFF.